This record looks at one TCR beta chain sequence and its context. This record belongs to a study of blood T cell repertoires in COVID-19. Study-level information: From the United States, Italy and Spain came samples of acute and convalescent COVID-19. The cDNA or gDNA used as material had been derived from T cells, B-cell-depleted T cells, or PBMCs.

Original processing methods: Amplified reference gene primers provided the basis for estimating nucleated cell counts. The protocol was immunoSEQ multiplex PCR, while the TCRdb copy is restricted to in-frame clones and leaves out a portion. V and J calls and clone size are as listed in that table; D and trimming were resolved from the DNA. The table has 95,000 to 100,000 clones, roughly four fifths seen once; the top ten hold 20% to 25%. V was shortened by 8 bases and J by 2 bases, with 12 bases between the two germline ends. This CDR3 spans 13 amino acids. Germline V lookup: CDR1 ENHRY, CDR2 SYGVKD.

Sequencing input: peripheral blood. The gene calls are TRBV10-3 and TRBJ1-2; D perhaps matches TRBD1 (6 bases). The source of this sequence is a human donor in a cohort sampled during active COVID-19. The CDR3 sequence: CAIARDTNYGYTF. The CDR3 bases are TGTGCCATCGCCCGGGACACCAACTATGGCTACACCTTC.